This entry is about one T cell receptor beta chain. The sample is drawn from a study of cytomegalovirus exposure and HLA in healthy donors. Primers included in the PCR were 60 Vbeta and 13 Jbeta primers. Sequenced by immunoSEQ multiplex PCR; TCRdb stores in-frame clones only, minus some. This repertoire shows about 170,000 clones, under 80% found once; its top ten account for roughly 2.9%. The CDR3 is made up of 15 amino acids. Germline-derived CDR1 and CDR2 are LNHDA and SQIVND (reference sequence). Germline trimming cut 0 bases from V and 7 bases from J; bases unmatched to any gene: 6. Material for sequencing was PBMCs. This clonotype originated in a man between 35 and 55 years old in good health and CMV-seronegative. The chain employs TRBV19 and TRBJ1-5; 7 positions match TRBD1. The DNA of the CDR3 is TGTGCCAGTAGTATAGACCCAGGGGGACTGCAGCCCCAGCATTTT. Encoded protein: CASSIDPGGLQPQHF.